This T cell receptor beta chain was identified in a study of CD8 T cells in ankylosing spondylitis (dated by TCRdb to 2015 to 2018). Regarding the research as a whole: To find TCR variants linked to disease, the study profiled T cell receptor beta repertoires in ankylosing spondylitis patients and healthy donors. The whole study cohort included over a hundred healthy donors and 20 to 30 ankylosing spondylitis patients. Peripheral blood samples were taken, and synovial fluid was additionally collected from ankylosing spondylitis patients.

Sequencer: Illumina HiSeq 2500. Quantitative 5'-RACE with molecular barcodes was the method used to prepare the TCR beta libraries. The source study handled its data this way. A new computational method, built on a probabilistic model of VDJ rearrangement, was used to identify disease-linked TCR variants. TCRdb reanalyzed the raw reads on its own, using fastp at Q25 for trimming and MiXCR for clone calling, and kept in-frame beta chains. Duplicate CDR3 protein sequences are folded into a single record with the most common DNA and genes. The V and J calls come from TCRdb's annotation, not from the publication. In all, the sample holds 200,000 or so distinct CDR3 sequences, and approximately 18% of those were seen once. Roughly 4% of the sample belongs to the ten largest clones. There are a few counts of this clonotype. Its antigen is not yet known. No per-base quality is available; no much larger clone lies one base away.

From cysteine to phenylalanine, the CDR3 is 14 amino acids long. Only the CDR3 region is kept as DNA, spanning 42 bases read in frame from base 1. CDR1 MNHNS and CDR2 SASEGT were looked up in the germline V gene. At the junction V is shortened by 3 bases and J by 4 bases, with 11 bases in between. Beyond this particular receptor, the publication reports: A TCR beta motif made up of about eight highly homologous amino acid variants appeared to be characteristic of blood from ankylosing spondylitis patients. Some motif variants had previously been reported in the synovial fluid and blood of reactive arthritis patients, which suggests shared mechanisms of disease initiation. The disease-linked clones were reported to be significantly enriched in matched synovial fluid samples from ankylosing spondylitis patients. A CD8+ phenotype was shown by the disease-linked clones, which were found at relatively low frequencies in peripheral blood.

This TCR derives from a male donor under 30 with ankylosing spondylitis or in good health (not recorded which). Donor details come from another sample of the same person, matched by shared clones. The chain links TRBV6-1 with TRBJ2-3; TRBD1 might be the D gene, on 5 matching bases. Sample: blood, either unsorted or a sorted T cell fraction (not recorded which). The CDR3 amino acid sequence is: CASSDRVGSDTQYF. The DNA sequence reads TGTGCCAGCAGTGACAGGGTTGGGTCAGATACGCAGTATTTT.